A single sample gave rise to the 23 T cell receptor beta chains below, sequenced in a study of blood T cell repertoires in COVID-19. The assay was immunoSEQ multiplex PCR, and TCRdb's table has in-frame clones only and misses some. This sample carries about 80,000 clones, around 82% of them seen once, and the ten largest clones take 20% to 25%. The sequencing sample was made of peripheral blood. All receptors come from a human donor in a cohort sampled during active COVID-19.

This chain uses TRBV18 with TRBJ2-7, with D possibly matching TRBD1 (6 bases). Per germline, CDR1 KGHSH and CDR2 LQKENI. V lost 8 bases to trimming and J lost 1 base, with 9 bases between them. CDR3 length: 12 residues. Written as DNA, the CDR3 is TGTGCCAGCGGGACACCGTCCTACGAGCAGTACTTC. It specifies CASGTPSYEQYF.

This chain connects TRBV29-1 to TRBJ1-2; TRBD1 matches 7 bases. This CDR3 is built from 14 residues. The ends lost 6 bases at V and 2 bases at J; junction bases unmatched: 9. The germline V gene encodes CDR1 SQVTM and CDR2 ANQGSEA. In DNA, the CDR3 is TGCAGCGTCGCCTCCGGGACAGCAAACTATGGCTACACCTTC. It codes for CSVASGTANYGYTF.

This clone occurred once. The chain has TRBV6-2 or TRBV6-3 and TRBJ2-1, with 9 positions matching TRBD2. This CDR3 is 15 amino acids long. From germline, CDR1 is MNHEY and CDR2 SVGEGT. V lost 0 bases to trimming and J lost 6 bases; unmatched junction nucleotides: 3. The chain's CDR3 is CASSYSRTSANEQFF. In DNA form, the CDR3 reads TGTGCCAGCAGTTACTCGAGGACTAGCGCCAATGAGCAGTTCTTC.

The V call is TRBV18, the J call TRBJ2-2, with 7 nucleotides matching TRBD1. CDR3 length: 14 residues. CDR1 KGHSH and CDR2 LQKENI come from the germline V gene. V shed 5 bases, J shed 5 bases, and the junction held 5 bases outside the gene matches. CDR3 nucleotides: TGTGCCAGCTCAAGGACAGGCGGGACCGGGGAGCTGTTTTTT. Amino acid sequence: CASSRTGGTGELFF.

Of note for this clone: The junction departs from germline at one end; a sequencing error may be responsible. V usage is TRBV18 and J usage is TRBJ1-2; 9 bases line up with TRBD1. The germline V gene encodes CDR1 KGHSH and CDR2 LQKENI. The CDR3 has 13 residues. CDR3 loop: CASSPNESDRGDF. In DNA form, the CDR3 reads TGTGCCAGCTCACCAAACGAGTCGGACAGGGGTGACTTC.

This rearrangement joins TRBV10-3 to TRBJ2-3; 10 bases line up with TRBD2. The CDR3 contains 16 residues. Germline V lookup: CDR1 ENHRY, CDR2 SYGVKD. Trimming cost V 7 bases and J 1 base; bases outside gene matches: 8. In DNA, the CDR3 is TGTGCCATCAAAGCGGGGGGGCCCCCCGGCACAGATACGCAGTATTTT. Encoded protein: CAIKAGGPPGTDTQYF.

The chain links TRBV6-6 to TRBJ1-4; possible D gene TRBD1, 5 bases. CDR1 is MNHNY and CDR2 is SVGAGI in the germline V gene (reference sequence). This CDR3 region has 15 residues. With 3 bases removed from V and 8 bases from J, the gap between germline ends came to 16 bases. The CDR3 DNA reads as TGTGCCAGCAGTTATTCAGGGTTGAAGAGGGAAAAACTGTTTTTT. Translating gives CASSYSGLKREKLFF.

The chain uses TRBV3-1 (or the pseudogene TRBV3-2) and TRBJ1-2; a weak D match, TRBD1 (6 bases). The CDR3 loop spans 14 amino acids. CDR1 LGHDT and CDR2 YNNKEL come from the germline V gene (reference sequence). Trimming pared 4 bases from V and 3 bases from J, leaving 12 bases between. The CDR3 loop is CASSRNRVDYGYTF. CDR3 sequence (DNA): TGTGCCAGCAGCCGGAACAGGGTTGACTATGGCTACACCTTC.

The chain has TRBV27 and TRBJ2-5; D is possibly TRBD2 (6 bases). CDR1 and CDR2 (germline): MNHEY, SMNVEV (reference sequence). V dropped 6 bases and J dropped 5 bases, with 16 bases sitting between them. The CDR3 length is 14 residues. The CDR3 nucleotides are TGTGCCAGCAGACCCCCTACTAGCTTGGAGACCCAGTACTTC. Protein sequence: CASRPPTSLETQYF.

The chain links TRBV5-1 to TRBJ2-7, with 11 positions matching TRBD1. The CDR3 runs 15 residues. V was clipped by 1 base and J by 7 bases; unmatched bases: 7. CDR1 and CDR2 (germline): SGHRS, YFSETQ. In nucleotides, the CDR3 is TGCGCCAGCAGCTTGCCCGGGACAGGGGGTCGGGAGCAGTACTTC. Translating it yields CASSLPGTGGREQYF.

V gene TRBV10-3 combines with J gene TRBJ1-1, with 9 bases identical to TRBD1. There are 15 residues in the CDR3. Looked up from germline, CDR1 is ENHRY and CDR2 is SYGVKD. J lost 1 base, V lost 10 bases, and 10 bases had no gene match. The DNA of the CDR3 is TGTGCCAGTACACAGGGGGCATTAGCGAACACTGAAGCTTTCTTT. This gives the protein CASTQGALANTEAFF.

This clone was observed once. The gene calls are TRBV19 and TRBJ1-1, with TRBD1 matching over 8 bases. The CDR3 runs 15 residues. Per the germline V gene, CDR1 is LNHDA and CDR2 is SQIVND (reference sequence). Trimming cost V 3 bases and J 5 bases; bases outside gene matches: 8. The CDR3: CASSIQGALRTEAFF. The CDR3 region has the DNA TGTGCCAGTAGTATTCAGGGGGCCCTGCGGACTGAAGCTTTCTTT.

This chain joins TRBV19 and TRBJ2-3; the match to TRBD2 covers 9 bases. From germline, CDR1 is LNHDA and CDR2 SQIVND (reference sequence). This CDR3 is built from 17 residues. Germline trimming cut 4 bases from V and 0 bases from J; bases unmatched to any gene: 8. CDR3 loop: CASSRSLAGSSTDTQYF. The CDR3 DNA follows: TGTGCCAGTAGTAGATCCCTAGCGGGGTCTAGCACAGATACGCAGTATTTT.

V and J are TRBV4-1 and TRBJ1-2, with TRBD1 matching 10 bases. V gave up 3 bases and J gave up 4 bases; unmatched junction bases: 11. The CDR3 has 17 residues. Germline V gene sequence: CDR1 MGHRA, CDR2 YSYEKL. The CDR3 DNA reads as TGCGCCAGCAGCCACCTGGGGACAGGGGAAGAGGGCTATGGCTACACCTTC. Its translation is CASSHLGTGEEGYGYTF.

The chain carries TRBV29-1 and TRBJ1-2, with 11 positions matching TRBD1. The CDR3 loop spans 12 amino acids. Per germline, CDR1 SQVTM and CDR2 ANQGSEA. V was pared by 6 bases and J by 7 bases, with 4 bases of the junction left unmatched. The CDR3 loop is CSVDGQGAGYTF. DNA for the CDR3: TGCAGCGTCGATGGACAGGGGGCTGGCTACACCTTC.

This sequence joins TRBV28 and TRBJ2-3; D unresolved. Germline-derived CDR1 and CDR2 are MDHEN and SYDVKM. Trimming cost V 6 bases and J 0 bases, with 4 bases left between them. The CDR3 covers 12 residues. This chain's CDR3 is CASRTSTDTQYF. CDR3 bases: TGTGCCAGCAGGACTAGCACAGATACGCAGTATTTT.

This clone is a singleton in its sample. This chain links TRBV6-5 with TRBJ2-7, with 7 bases identical to TRBD1. The germline gives CDR1 MNHEY, CDR2 SVGAGI. Unmatched junction bases numbered 7, after V lost 5 bases and J lost 6 bases. This CDR3 comprises 13 residues. CDR3 residues: CASSKQGQGEQYF. The CDR3 DNA sequence: TGTGCCAGCAGTAAACAGGGGCAGGGCGAGCAGTACTTC.

The table lists this clone with a few counts. The chain links TRBV5-4 to TRBJ2-5, with D possibly matching TRBD2 (6 bases). The germline V gene encodes CDR1 SGHNT and CDR2 YYREEE (reference sequence). This CDR3 spans 14 amino acids. V shed 4 bases and J shed 2 bases, with 12 bases lying between them. The CDR3 DNA follows: TGTGCCAGCAGCCCGGGACTTCCGCAAGAGACCCAGTACTTC. As protein: CASSPGLPQETQYF.

The chain couples TRBV6-5 to TRBJ2-1; D is ambiguous. Trimming removed 6 bases at V and 8 bases at J, with 14 bases between. The CDR3 is 13 residues long. From germline, CDR1 is MNHEY and CDR2 SVGAGI. CDR3 DNA sequence: TGTGCCAGCAGCAAGACATTCGCCTATGAGCAGTTCTTC. Protein: CASSKTFAYEQFF.

This clone was detected only once. This chain links TRBV10-3 with TRBJ2-2; 12 bases are shared with TRBD2. J gave up 7 bases and V 4 bases, and 4 bases lay outside the gene matches. Germline CDR1 is ENHRY and CDR2 is SYGVKD. The CDR3 has 15 amino acids. CDR3 loop: CAISASGGASGELFF. Written as DNA, the CDR3 is TGTGCCATCAGTGCTAGCGGGGGGGCGAGCGGGGAGCTGTTTTTT.

The chain couples TRBV7-9 to TRBJ2-7; the match to TRBD2 covers 7 bases. The CDR3 length is 13 residues. Germline assignment: CDR1 SEHNR and CDR2 FQNEAQ (reference sequence). V shed 8 bases and J 1 base; nucleotides not matched to a gene: 5. The CDR3 DNA follows: TGTGCCAGCCAGCGGGACCGATCCTACGAGCAGTACTTC. As protein: CASQRDRSYEQYF.

This clone occurred a few times. The V and J genes are TRBV21-1 and TRBJ1-6; the table's D call TRBD1 went unverified against the DNA. TRBV21-1 is termed a pseudogene. The CDR3 loop spans 16 amino acids. In DNA form, the CDR3 reads TGTGCCAGCAGCCTAGAGGGCTCACAGGGATTGTCACCCCTCCACTTT. This gives the protein CASSLEGSQGLSPLHF.

The chain couples TRBV5-1 to TRBJ1-5, with 7 bases matching TRBD1. J gave up 2 bases and V 4 bases, and 3 bases lay outside the gene matches. CDR1 SGHRS and CDR2 YFSETQ come from the germline V gene. The CDR3 spans 14 residues. The DNA of the CDR3 is TGCGCCAGCAGCGCTACAGGGGGCAATCAGCCCCAGCATTTT. Translated, it gives CASSATGGNQPQHF.